This TCR beta chain comes out of a study of T-cell memory formation after mild COVID-19. Study overall: Largely donor-specific sequence clusters came from two donors.

In this sample, this clonotype turned up a few times. What it binds is unknown. J was trimmed by 3 bases and V by 4 bases; bases with no gene match: 5. The CDR3 covers 15 residues. MiXCR was run by TCRdb on the 5' RACE reads, yielding one entry per CDR3 protein. Here the sample spans more than 400,000 distinct CDR3 sequences, roughly 20% being singletons. The study, taken as a whole, reports: Researchers report contracting CD4+ clones mostly in CM and EM, with CD8+ clones in EMRA. Day 15 to 85 contractors were CD4/CD8 balanced; later expanders leaned CD4+. Some responding clones appeared in pre-infection memory, suggesting cross-reactive memory joined.

This sequence joins TRBV12-3 or TRBV12-4 and TRBJ1-2; 10 positions agree with TRBD1. Specimen: PBMCs or a T cell subset sorted from them (not recorded which). The clonotype originates from an adult woman who had mild COVID-19 (a few samples of this study predate the infection). Cell type and time point are not known. The CDR3 region is CASSSLDRGDYGYTF. The CDR3 DNA reads TGTGCCAGCAGTTCCCTGGACAGGGGGGACTATGGCTACACCTTC.